The clone carrying this T cell receptor beta chain has a single count. Profiling relied on immunoSEQ multiplex PCR, and the TCRdb table lists in-frame clones only, not all of them. The sample has 270,000 or so clones; roughly 93% are singletons. Study members were between about 18 and 90 years old and lived in 20 to 30 US regions. This record belongs to a study of blood T cell repertoires in COVID-19. This CDR3 region has 15 residues. Per the germline V gene, CDR1 is SGHRS and CDR2 is YFSETQ. V was clipped by 6 bases and J by 4 bases; unmatched bases: 12. The sequenced sample consisted of PBMCs or T cells enriched from blood (not recorded which). The origin of this receptor is a woman in her 40s with acute COVID-19. This chain joins TRBV5-1 and TRBJ2-5; 7 bases fit TRBD1. The CDR3 nucleotides read TGCGCCAGCACTAGCCAAGGGACAGTAAGAGAGACCCAGTACTTC. It is translated as CASTSQGTVRETQYF.